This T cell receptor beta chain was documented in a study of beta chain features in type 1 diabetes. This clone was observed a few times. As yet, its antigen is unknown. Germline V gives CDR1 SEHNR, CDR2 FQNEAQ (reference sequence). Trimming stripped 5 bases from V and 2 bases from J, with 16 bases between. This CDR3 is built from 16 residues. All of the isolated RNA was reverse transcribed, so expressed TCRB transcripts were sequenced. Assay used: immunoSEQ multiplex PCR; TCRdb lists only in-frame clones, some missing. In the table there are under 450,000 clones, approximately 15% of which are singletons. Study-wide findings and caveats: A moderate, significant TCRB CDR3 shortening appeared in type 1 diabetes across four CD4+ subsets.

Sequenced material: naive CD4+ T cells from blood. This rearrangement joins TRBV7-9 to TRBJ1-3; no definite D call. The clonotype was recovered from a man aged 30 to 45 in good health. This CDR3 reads CASSEGLSGTGNTIYF. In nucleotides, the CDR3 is TGTGCCAGCAGCGAGGGATTAAGCGGGACTGGAAACACCATATATTTT.